The rows below give T cell receptor beta chains drawn from one sample of a study of T cell changes during pregnancy in multiple sclerosis. Using immunoSEQ multiplex PCR, the repertoire was profiled, and TCRdb retains in-frame clones only, with some absent. The repertoire includes tens of thousands of clones, around 90% of them detected once, and approximately 0.6% sits in the top ten. This specimen was CD4+ T cells from peripheral blood mononuclear cells, taken before pregnancy. These receptors were taken from a female donor with multiple sclerosis, enrolled in a pregnancy study. The CDR3 runs from the conserved cysteine through the conserved F or W. A D gene is named only where the DNA matches it firmly. Size is omitted from some rows. Given values are once, few, many or a class for expanded clones.

d_call	v_call	j_call	clone_size	cdr3_aa	cdr3_nt
TRBD1	TRBV10-3	TRBJ2-3	once	CAISLTGDGADTQYF	TGTGCCATCAGTTTAACAGGGGACGGGGCAGATACGCAGTATTTT
.	TRBV2	TRBJ1-6	.	CASSALGGRESPLHF	TGTGCCAGCAGTGCCCTCGGGGGGCGAGAATCACCCCTCCACTTT
.	TRBV2	TRBJ1-3	.	CASRAVGSGNTIYF	TGTGCCAGCAGGGCGGTTGGGAGTGGAAACACCATATATTTT
.	TRBV11-3	TRBJ2-1	.	CASSFGPSSYNEQFF	TGTGCCAGCAGCTTCGGTCCGAGCTCCTACAATGAGCAGTTCTTC
TRBD1	TRBV5-4	TRBJ2-7	.	CASSSQGTDEQYF	TGTGCCAGCAGCTCACAGGGGACCGACGAGCAGTACTTC
.	TRBV19	TRBJ1-1	.	CASRDRTHSNTEAFF	TGTGCCAGTCGCGACAGGACTCACTCGAACACTGAAGCTTTCTTT
TRBD1	TRBV25-1	TRBJ2-2	.	CASRTGPGELFF	TGTGCCAGCAGGACAGGGCCTGGGGAGCTGTTTTTT
TRBD1	TRBV5-1	TRBJ2-7	few	CASSPGTGPYEQYF	TGCGCCAGCAGTCCTGGGACAGGCCCCTACGAGCAGTACTTC
TRBD1	TRBV30	TRBJ1-1	.	CAWWRLGTGGTEAFF	TGTGCCTGGTGGAGACTGGGGACAGGGGGCACTGAAGCTTTCTTT
.	TRBV4-3	TRBJ1-1	.	CASSQDPPGRVNTEAFF	TGCGCCAGCAGCCAAGACCCCCCTGGTCGAGTGAACACTGAAGCTTTCTTT
.	TRBV4-1	TRBJ2-1	.	CASSPPTPFYNEQFF	TGCGCCAGCAGCCCCCCTACCCCGTTTTACAATGAGCAGTTCTTC
.	TRBV18	TRBJ1-1	.	CASSPEGGYTEAFF	TGTGCCAGCTCACCAGAGGGAGGGTACACTGAAGCTTTCTTT
.	TRBV18	TRBJ2-5	.	CASSPLQNQETQYF	TGTGCCAGCTCACCCTTACAGAACCAAGAGACCCAGTACTTC
TRBD2	TRBV5-4	TRBJ2-2	.	CASSPGLAGVGGELFF	TGTGCCAGCAGCCCCGGACTAGCGGGGGTAGGCGGGGAGCTGTTTTTT
.	TRBV28	TRBJ2-7	.	CASSVGGGQGQYEQYF	TGTGCCAGCTCGGTCGGGGGGGGACAGGGACAGTACGAGCAGTACTTC
TRBD1	TRBV19	TRBJ1-2	.	CASSIRGQGTYGYTF	TGTGCCAGTAGTATCAGGGGGCAGGGCACCTATGGCTACACCTTC
TRBD2	TRBV7-2	TRBJ2-7	.	CASSSLAGGPDEQYF	TGTGCCAGCAGCTCCTTAGCGGGGGGGCCGGACGAGCAGTACTTC
TRBD1	TRBV6-5	TRBJ1-1	once	CASSHRGTEAFF	TGTGCCAGCAGTCACAGGGGGACTGAAGCTTTCTTT
TRBD2	TRBV7-8	TRBJ2-5	.	CASSLGLANQETQYF	TGTGCCAGCAGCTTAGGACTAGCAAACCAAGAGACCCAGTACTTC
.	TRBV28	TRBJ1-2	.	CASSEGGRWGGYTF	TGTGCCAGCAGTGAGGGAGGGCGTTGGGGTGGCTACACCTTC
.	TRBV30	TRBJ1-1	.	CAWSVIDTEAFF	TGTGCCTGGAGTGTAATCGACACTGAAGCTTTCTTT
.	TRBV5-6	TRBJ1-1	.	CAVYHGRGRESTEAFF	TGTGCCGTATACCATGGGCGGGGCAGAGAGAGCACTGAAGCTTTCTTT
TRBD1	TRBV7-2	TRBJ1-6	.	CASSSRTGAGSPLHF	TGTGCCAGCAGCTCAAGGACAGGGGCGGGTTCACCCCTCCACTTT
TRBD1	TRBV4-1	TRBJ1-1	.	CASSQVRTGREAFF	TGCGCCAGCAGCCAAGTTAGGACAGGGCGTGAAGCTTTCTTT
.	TRBV9	TRBJ2-3	once	CASSPRAQKEDTQYF	TGTGCCAGCAGCCCGAGGGCTCAGAAAGAGGATACGCAGTATTTT
TRBD2	TRBV7-3	TRBJ2-1	.	CASSFGTSGANEQFF	TGTGCCAGCAGCTTCGGGACTAGCGGGGCTAATGAGCAGTTCTTC
.	TRBV20-1	TRBJ2-5	.	CSARVLETQYF	TGCAGTGCTAGAGTACTAGAGACCCAGTACTTC
TRBD2	TRBV4-2	TRBJ2-3	.	CASSQEERGGIDTQYF	TGTGCCAGCAGCCAAGAGGAGCGGGGCGGAATAGATACGCAGTATTTT
.	TRBV21-1	TRBJ1-1	once	CASRLTGARNTEAFF	TGTGCCAGCAGGCTTACAGGGGCCAGGAACACTGAAGCTTTCTTT
.	TRBV6-1	TRBJ2-3	once	CASQPGGTDTQYF	TGTGCCAGCCAACCAGGGGGCACAGATACGCAGTATTTT
TRBD1	TRBV5-4	TRBJ2-7	.	CASSFNRGQNEQYF	TGTGCCAGCAGCTTTAACAGGGGGCAGAACGAGCAGTACTTC
TRBD1	TRBV2	TRBJ1-2	.	CASSEARRGQGGYGYTF	TGTGCCAGCAGTGAAGCGAGGAGGGGGCAGGGGGGCTATGGCTACACCTTC
.	TRBV2	TRBJ2-1	.	CASSESSYNEQFF	TGTGCCAGCAGCGAGAGCTCCTACAATGAGCAGTTCTTC
TRBD1	TRBV5-6	TRBJ1-6	.	CASSLADRGNSPLHF	TGTGCCAGCAGCTTGGCTGACAGGGGTAATTCACCCCTCCACTTT
.	TRBV7-6	TRBJ1-1	.	CASSLTGDTEAFF	TGTGCCAGCAGCTTGACCGGGGACACTGAAGCTTTCTTT
TRBD2	TRBV5-1	TRBJ2-1	.	CASSLVLAGTYNEQFF	TGCGCCAGCAGCTTGGTACTAGCGGGGACCTACAATGAGCAGTTCTTC
TRBD1	TRBV6-1	TRBJ1-2	.	CASQSQTGNYGYTF	TGTGCCAGTCAAAGCCAGACAGGGAACTATGGCTACACCTTC
.	TRBV5-1	TRBJ2-5	once	CASSIRGLGETQYF	TGCGCCAGCAGCATCAGGGGCCTTGGAGAGACCCAGTACTTC
.	TRBV2	TRBJ1-1	.	CASSFGQLMNTEAFF	TGTGCCAGCAGCTTCGGACAGCTAATGAACACTGAAGCTTTCTTT
.	TRBV2	TRBJ2-3	.	CASGTLARDTQYF	TGTGCCAGCGGGACACTAGCGCGAGATACGCAGTATTTT